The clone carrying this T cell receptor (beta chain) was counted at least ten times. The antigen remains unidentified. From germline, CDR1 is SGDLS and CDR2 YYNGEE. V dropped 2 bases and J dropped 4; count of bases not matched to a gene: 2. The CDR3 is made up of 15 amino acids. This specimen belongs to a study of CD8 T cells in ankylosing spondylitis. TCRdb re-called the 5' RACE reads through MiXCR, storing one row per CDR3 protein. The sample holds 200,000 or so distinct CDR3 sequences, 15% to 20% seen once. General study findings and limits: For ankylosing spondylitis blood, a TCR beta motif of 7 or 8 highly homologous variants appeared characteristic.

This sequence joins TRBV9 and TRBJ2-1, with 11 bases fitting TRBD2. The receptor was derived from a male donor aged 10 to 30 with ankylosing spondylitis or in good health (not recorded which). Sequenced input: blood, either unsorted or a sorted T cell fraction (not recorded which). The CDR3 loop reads CASSVASGGYNEQFF. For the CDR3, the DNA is TGTGCCAGCAGCGTTGCTAGCGGGGGGTACAATGAGCAGTTCTTC.